This note documents a single T cell receptor (beta chain) sequence. This entry is derived from a study of OX40 agonist ivuxolimab in advanced cancers. The method was immunoSEQ multiplex PCR; TCRdb's version includes in-frame clones alone and lacks a portion of them. This table has some 70,000 clones, approximately 89% appearing once. Per germline, CDR1 SNHLY and CDR2 FYNNEI. CDR3 length: 15 residues. Trimming left V 6 bases short and J 3 bases short, with 17 bases between. This rearrangement joins TRBV2 to TRBJ1-2; no clear D gene. The sample was CD4+ or CD8+ T cells sorted from blood, taken in a trial of the OX40 agonist ivuxolimab. This clonotype was obtained from an adult with an advanced solid tumor such as melanoma, head and neck, liver or kidney cancer. This chain's CDR3 is CASSGRGLVDYGYTF. DNA of the CDR3: TGTGCCAGCAGCGGCCGAGGGTTGGTCGACTATGGCTACACCTTC.